The 28 T cell receptor beta chains in this list originate from one sample, sequenced in a study of blood T cell repertoires in COVID-19 (dated by TCRdb to the early 2020s). The library relied on the immunoSEQ multiplex PCR assay. In its TCRdb copy, this immuneACCESS table keeps in-frame sequences only and misses some clones. Where compared with another copy, unresolved V genes explain less than half of these, and the others have no known cause. This sample has 300,000 or so clones in its table, and roughly 83% of those were observed once. Clones ranked in the top ten supply roughly 1.6% of the sample. The specimen sequenced was peripheral blood. All receptors come from a woman aged 45-65 years with acute or convalescent COVID-19.

This chain links TRBV29-1 with TRBJ1-5; D may be TRBD1 (5 bases). This CDR3 has 13 residues. Germline V gene data show CDR1 as SQVTM and CDR2 as ANQGSEA. Deletions cut 7 bases from V and 7 bases from J, with 17 bases between. CDR3 sequence (DNA): TGCAGCGCGATCCCGGCAGGGCTCCAGCCCCAGCATTTT. Translation gives CSAIPAGLQPQHF. The variable domain in full, with the rest retrieved from reference TRBV29-1 and TRBJ1-5, is SAVISQKPSRDICQRGTSLTIQCQVDSQVTMMFWYRQQPGQSLTLIATANQGSEATYESGFVIDKFPISRPNLTFSTLTVSNMSPEDSSIYLCSAIPAGLQPQHFGDGTRLSIL.

The chain carries TRBV18 and TRBJ2-7; tentatively, D is TRBD1 (6 bases). CDR3 length: 14 amino acids. Germline V gives CDR1 KGHSH, CDR2 LQKENI. V was pared by 3 bases and J by 4 bases, with 13 bases between. CDR3 sequence reads: CASSPTGGQYEQYF. Written as DNA, the CDR3 is TGTGCCAGCTCACCGACAGGCGGCCAATACGAGCAGTACTTC.

The V call is TRBV7-2, the J call TRBJ1-6; 8 bases line up with TRBD1. CDR1 and CDR2 from the germline V gene are SGHTA and FQGNSA. The V gene end was trimmed by 8 bases and the J gene end by 7 bases; junction bases not matched to a gene: 7. The CDR3 loop spans 14 amino acids. The CDR3 bases are TGTGCCAGCGGTTGGACAGGGTTGAATTCACCCCTCCACTTT. Its protein product is CASGWTGLNSPLHF.

There are a few counts of this clone. CDR3 sequence reads: CASSLASGAPLHF. Here the CDR3 DNA reads TGTGCCAGCAGCTTAGCCTCGGGGGCACCCCTCCACTTT. J is TRBJ1-6 and V is TRBV7-2; weak D call: TRBD1 (5 bases). CDR1 is SGHTA, CDR2 FQGNSA, per germline. V was trimmed by 0 bases and J by 11 bases, leaving 8 bases between them. The CDR3 is made up of 13 amino acids.

V gene TRBV28 combines with J gene TRBJ2-1; the D gene is possibly TRBD1 (5 bases). CDR1 MDHEN and CDR2 SYDVKM come from the germline V gene. Deletions cut 4 bases from V and 2 bases from J, with 9 bases between. The CDR3 is 14 amino acids. The CDR3 nucleotides are TGTGCCAGCAGTTCTCCAGGGCCCTACAATGAGCAGTTCTTC. Translation gives CASSSPGPYNEQFF.

This chain connects TRBV27 to TRBJ2-3; 9 bases agree with TRBD1. Germline CDR1 reads MNHEY; CDR2 reads SMNVEV (reference sequence). The ends lost 0 bases at V and 5 bases at J; junction bases unmatched: 6. The CDR3 has 16 amino acids. For the CDR3, the DNA is TGTGCCAGCAGTTTATCAGGACAGGGGTGGGGAGATACGCAGTATTTT. Amino acids: CASSLSGQGWGDTQYF.

This chain links TRBV19 with TRBJ2-7; TRBD1 agrees at 7 bases. CDR3 size: 13 residues. CDR1 is LNHDA, CDR2 SQIVND, per germline (reference sequence). With 4 bases clipped from V and 3 bases from J, the junction kept 3 bases outside the gene matches. CDR3 DNA sequence: TGTGCCAGTAGTACCCGGGACAGCTACGAGCAGTACTTC. It encodes CASSTRDSYEQYF.

The chain recombines TRBV28 with TRBJ2-7, with 10 bases matching TRBD1. The CDR3 is made up of 15 amino acids. V trimming: 3 bases; J trimming: 2 bases; junction bases outside the gene matches: 4. Germline V gives CDR1 MDHEN, CDR2 SYDVKM. The CDR3 protein is CASSFQDRGPYEQYF. The DNA for the CDR3 is TGTGCCAGCAGTTTCCAAGACAGGGGGCCCTACGAGCAGTACTTC. Combining the CDR3 with reference TRBV28 and TRBJ2-7 gives the whole variable domain DVKVTQSSRYLVKRTGEKVFLECVQDMDHENMFWYRQDPGLGLRLIYFSYDVKMKEKGDIPEGYSVSREKKERFSLILESASTNQTSMYLCASSFQDRGPYEQYFGPGTRLTVT.

The chain uses TRBV25-1 and TRBJ2-5; maybe TRBD2 (7 bases). Germline loops: CDR1 MGHDK, CDR2 SYGVNS. The CDR3 runs 14 residues. V was cut by 7 bases and J by 4 bases, with 16 bases left in between. The CDR3 sequence: CASIQGGGRETQYF. The CDR3 DNA is TGTGCCAGCATACAAGGGGGGGGCCGAGAGACCCAGTACTTC.

This clone was seen a few times. CDR3 sequence (DNA): TGTGCCAGCTCGGGACAGGGAGAGAATGAGCAGTTCTTC. This translates into CASSGQGENEQFF. The V gene is TRBV18, the J gene TRBJ2-1, with TRBD1 identical over 9 bases. Germline assignment: CDR1 KGHSH and CDR2 LQKENI. The length of the CDR3 is 13 residues. The V gene end was trimmed by 6 bases and the J gene end by 7 bases; junction bases not matched to a gene: 4.

The CDR3 is CASSLELSYEQYF. In nucleotides, the CDR3 is TGTGCCAGCAGCTTAGAGCTCTCCTACGAGCAGTACTTC. The rearrangement links TRBV7-8 to TRBJ2-7; D not resolved. The CDR3 totals 13 residues. CDR1 is SGHVS and CDR2 is FQNEAQ in the germline V gene. V was shortened by 1 base and J by 0 bases, with 4 bases between the two germline ends.

This clone occurred a few times. This sequence joins TRBV15 and TRBJ2-7, with D tentatively TRBD1 (6 bases). The CDR3 sequence is 14 residues long. Per germline, CDR1 LNHNV and CDR2 YYDKDF (reference sequence). Trimming removed 5 bases from V and 2 bases from J, with 13 bases in between. CDR3 in DNA: TGTGCCACCAGCTTAGAGGACAGTACCTACGAGCAGTACTTC. It yields the protein CATSLEDSTYEQYF.

The chain joins TRBV5-6 to TRBJ1-6, with 9 positions matching TRBD1. Per the germline V gene, CDR1 is SGHDT and CDR2 is YYEEEE. With 3 bases clipped from V and 7 bases from J, the junction kept 5 bases outside the gene matches. The CDR3 extends over 15 amino acids. Here the CDR3 reads CASSYRDRENSPLHF. The CDR3 coding sequence is TGTGCCAGCAGCTACAGGGACAGGGAGAATTCACCCCTCCACTTT.

The chain combines TRBV27 with TRBJ1-3; 8 bases are a match to TRBD1. Germline CDR1 reads MNHEY; CDR2 reads SMNVEV (reference sequence). This CDR3 spans 16 amino acids. J lost 1 base, V lost 6 bases, and 8 bases had no gene match. This CDR3 is CASSRQGMVSGNTIYF. In nucleotides, the CDR3 is TGTGCCAGCAGCCGACAGGGGATGGTATCTGGAAACACCATATATTTT.

The V and J genes are TRBV5-4 and TRBJ2-4, with 10 positions matching TRBD1. The CDR3 is 16 residues long. Unmatched junction bases numbered 3, after V lost 0 bases and J lost 3 bases. Per the germline V gene, CDR1 is SGHNT and CDR2 is YYREEE (reference sequence). The CDR3 nucleotides read TGTGCCAGCAGCTTGGCCCGGACAGGGGGCAAAAACATTCAGTACTTC. Residues: CASSLARTGGKNIQYF.

The chain combines TRBV19 with TRBJ2-7, with 7 nucleotides matching TRBD2. The CDR3 totals 13 residues. The J segment lost 3 bases and the V segment lost 5 bases, leaving 4 bases of the junction unmatched. Germline CDR1 and CDR2: LNHDA and SQIVND (reference sequence). CDR3 coding DNA: TGTGCCAGTAGTCCGGCGGGAGACTACGAGCAGTACTTC. This gives the protein CASSPAGDYEQYF.

This chain uses TRBV7-9 with TRBJ1-2, with 7 positions matching TRBD1. The CDR3 covers 14 residues. Germline trimming cut 1 base from V and 4 bases from J; bases unmatched to any gene: 3. The germline V gene encodes CDR1 SEHNR and CDR2 FQNEAQ (reference sequence). In nucleotides, the CDR3 is TGTGCCAGCAGCTTAGAAAGGGGGCGCTATGGCTACACCTTC. Translated: CASSLERGRYGYTF.

This clone was detected a few times. The V gene is TRBV28, the J gene TRBJ2-3, with 15 bases aligning to TRBD2. The CDR3 consists of 17 residues. The V gene's germline CDR1 is MDHEN and CDR2 SYDVKM. V shed 3 bases, J shed 5 bases, and the junction held 6 bases outside the gene matches. The CDR3 loop reads CASSFSGLAGGLDTQYF. The CDR3 bases are TGTGCCAGCAGTTTTTCCGGACTAGCGGGAGGGCTAGATACGCAGTATTTT.

This clone was recorded once. The chain recombines TRBV12-3 or TRBV12-4 with TRBJ2-1; D ambiguous. The CDR3 sequence is 13 residues long. V lost 1 base to trimming and J lost 4 bases, with 5 bases between them. The CDR3 region has the DNA TGTGCCAGCAGTTTAGTGCAGTACAATGAGCAGTTCTTC. The encoded protein is CASSLVQYNEQFF.

This chain joins TRBV7-8 and TRBJ2-3, with TRBD2 matching 13 bases. Trimming cost V 8 bases and J 2 bases; bases outside gene matches: 19. The CDR3 extends over 20 amino acids. Looked up from germline, CDR1 is SGHVS and CDR2 is FQNEAQ. The CDR3 reads CASSTRGLAGQFIFTDTQYF. Here the CDR3 DNA reads TGTGCCAGCTCCACTCGGGGACTAGCGGGACAATTTATCTTCACAGATACGCAGTATTTT. The full variable domain, completed using reference TRBV7-8 and TRBJ2-3, is GAGVSQSPRYKVAKRGQDVALRCDPISGHVSLFWYQQALGQGPEFLTYFQNEAQLDKSGLPSDRFFAERPEGSVSTLKIQRTQQEDSAVYLCASSTRGLAGQFIFTDTQYFGPGTRLTVL.

The V call is TRBV12-5, the J call TRBJ2-5, with D tentatively TRBD2 (6 bases). Trimming took 6 bases from V and 0 from J, leaving 20 bases between them. CDR3 length: 17 amino acids. Germline V gene data show CDR1 as LGHNT and CDR2 as FRNRAP. The CDR3 nucleotides read TGTGCTAGTGGCCTGGGGAGTAGCGGCTCGTACCAAGAGACCCAGTACTTC. Its translation: CASGLGSSGSYQETQYF.

This clone was counted only a few times. The CDR3 bases are TGTGCCAGCAGCTTTTTTCGGTCCGGACTAGCTCAACTCCGGAGGGATACGCAGTATTTT. Protein product: CASSFFRSGLAQLRRDTQYF. This rearrangement joins TRBV7-8 to TRBJ2-3, with 8 bases matching TRBD2. Germline assignment: CDR1 SGHVS and CDR2 FQNEAQ. The CDR3 covers 20 residues. Trimming cost V 3 bases and J 6 bases; bases outside gene matches: 23.

The chain is built from TRBV30 and TRBJ1-4, with 10 nucleotides matching TRBD1. Germline assignment: CDR1 GTSNPN and CDR2 SVGIG (reference sequence). V trimming: 6 bases; J trimming: 1 base; junction bases outside the gene matches: 20. The length of the CDR3 is 20 residues. Written as DNA, the CDR3 is TGTGCCTGTCTTACAACCCCGGGACAGGGGCTGGGTGGAACTAATGAAAAACTGTTTTTT. It is translated as CACLTTPGQGLGGTNEKLFF.

This rearrangement joins TRBV27 to TRBJ1-4; 9 bases are a match to TRBD1. V trimming: 4 bases; J trimming: 8 bases; junction bases outside the gene matches: 11. Germline CDR1 MNHEY, CDR2 SMNVEV (reference sequence). CDR3 length equals 16 residues. For the CDR3, the DNA is TGTGCCAGCAGTTATGGACCGGGACAGGGCGGCGAAAAACTGTTTTTT. Translated, it gives CASSYGPGQGGEKLFF.

This chain joins TRBV5-4 and TRBJ2-7, with TRBD1 matching 9 bases. The V gene's germline CDR1 is SGHNT and CDR2 YYREEE (reference sequence). The J segment lost 6 bases and the V segment lost 0 bases, leaving 10 bases of the junction unmatched. The CDR3 spans 16 residues. The CDR3 region is CASSLAGDRAVTEQYF. DNA for the CDR3: TGTGCCAGCAGCTTGGCTGGGGACAGGGCGGTAACCGAGCAGTACTTC.

The rearrangement links TRBV9 to TRBJ2-1; 11 bases agree with TRBD2. CDR1 is SGDLS, CDR2 YYNGEE, per germline. The length of the CDR3 is 16 residues. Germline trimming cut 3 bases from V and 2 bases from J; bases unmatched to any gene: 4. DNA for the CDR3: TGTGCCAGCAGCGCTCTGGGACTAGCGGCCTACAATGAGCAGTTCTTC. This encodes CASSALGLAAYNEQFF.

The chain couples TRBV7-8 to TRBJ2-1, with 8 bases matching TRBD2. CDR1 is SGHVS, CDR2 FQNEAQ, per germline. V dropped 3 bases and J dropped 7; count of bases not matched to a gene: 8. This CDR3 is 15 amino acids long. This chain's CDR3 is CASSFSGTRGNEQFF. For the CDR3, the DNA is TGTGCCAGCAGCTTTAGCGGGACGCGCGGAAATGAGCAGTTCTTC.

V is TRBV5-5 and J is TRBJ2-3, with 7 nucleotides matching TRBD2. CDR1 and CDR2 from the germline V gene are SGHKS and YYEKEE (reference sequence). This CDR3 has 15 residues. With V trimmed by 2 bases and J by 2 bases, 5 bases remained unmatched. CDR3 nucleotides: TGTGCCAGCAGCTTCGCGGGAGCCGTCACAGATACGCAGTATTTT. Its translation is CASSFAGAVTDTQYF. The full variable domain, with the rest looked up from reference TRBV5-5 and TRBJ2-3, is DAGVTQSPTHLIKTRGQQVTLRCSPISGHKSVSWYQQVLGQGPQFIFQYYEKEERGRGNFPDRFSARQFPNYSSELNVNALLLGDSALYLCASSFAGAVTDTQYFGPGTRLTVL.